A single sample gave rise to the 32 T cell receptor beta chains below, sequenced in a study of PD-1 blockade in classical Hodgkin lymphoma. Sequencing was performed with immunoSEQ multiplex PCR; in TCRdb, only in-frame clones are kept and a portion is missing. The top ten hold just over 4% of the sample, which has 13,000 to 15,000 clones, about four fifths seen once. Every patient relapsed after autologous stem cell transplantation, and brentuximab vedotin exposure varied. The sequences come from peripheral blood mononuclear cells (PBMCs), collected at baseline. Receptors were obtained from a human donor with classical Hodgkin lymphoma.

The chain carries TRBV18 and TRBJ2-5; D tentatively fits TRBD1 or TRBD2 (5 bases each). V lost 3 bases and J lost 5, with 22 bases in between. Germline-derived CDR1 and CDR2 are KGHSH and LQKENI. The CDR3 is 17 amino acids. As DNA, the CDR3 is TGTGCCAGCTCACCCTCCACTGGGGGAGCGGTAGGGGAGACCCAGTACTTC. This encodes CASSPSTGGAVGETQYF.

The chain joins TRBV7-9 to TRBJ1-1, with 7 bases lining up with TRBD1. CDR3 length: 15 residues. Germline V lookup: CDR1 SEHNR, CDR2 FQNEAQ (reference sequence). Trimming at V came to 5 bases and at J to 0 bases, leaving 6 bases not matched to a gene. The CDR3 sequence: CASSEQGTMNTEAFF. CDR3 DNA sequence: TGTGCCAGCAGCGAACAGGGGACGATGAACACTGAAGCTTTCTTT.

The rearrangement links TRBV27 to TRBJ1-2; D is unresolved. Looked up from germline, CDR1 is MNHEY and CDR2 is SMNVEV (reference sequence). This CDR3 comprises 16 residues. The V end was cut by 6 bases, the J end by 0 bases, with 17 bases between. The CDR3 here is CASSPRPLLANYGYTF. The DNA of the CDR3 is TGTGCCAGCAGCCCTCGCCCCCTACTAGCTAACTATGGCTACACCTTC.

The chain employs TRBV10-3 and TRBJ2-5, with 8 bases aligning to TRBD2. The CDR3 length is 15 residues. The V gene end was trimmed by 4 bases and the J gene end by 5 bases; junction bases not matched to a gene: 9. Germline values: CDR1 ENHRY, CDR2 SYGVKD. CDR3 in amino acids: CAISGTSNLWETQYF. In DNA form, the CDR3 reads TGTGCCATCAGTGGGACTAGCAATTTATGGGAGACCCAGTACTTC.

This clone was detected only a few times. The V gene is TRBV27, the J gene TRBJ1-5, with D hard to call. The CDR3 contains 16 residues. Germline V gene data show CDR1 as MNHEY and CDR2 as SMNVEV (reference sequence). V lost 2 bases to trimming and J lost 0 bases, with 11 bases between them. The CDR3 spells CASSLGRGYSNQPQHF. The CDR3 bases are TGTGCCAGCAGTTTAGGGAGAGGGTATAGCAATCAGCCCCAGCATTTT.

The rearrangement links TRBV6-5 to TRBJ1-1; no clear D. Trimming stripped 0 bases from V and 1 base from J, with 3 bases between. This CDR3 is built from 13 residues. Germline CDR1 and CDR2: MNHEY and SVGAGI. The CDR3 DNA follows: TGTGCCAGCAGTTACTCGTGGAACACTGAAGCTTTCTTT. The encoded protein is CASSYSWNTEAFF.

The chain carries TRBV5-1 and TRBJ2-1, with D possibly TRBD1 on 6 matching bases. V lost 7 bases and J 4 bases, leaving 18 bases between the germline ends. The germline CDR1 and CDR2 sequences are SGHRS and YFSETQ. The CDR3 is 15 amino acids. CDR3 sequence reads: CASGSSGQLYNEQFF. CDR3 nucleotides: TGCGCCAGCGGATCTTCGGGACAATTATACAATGAGCAGTTCTTC.

CDR3 nucleotides: TGTGCCAGCAGTGAGACTAGCGGGAGTATGGAGACCCAGTACTTC. Protein sequence: CASSETSGSMETQYF. This sequence joins TRBV25-1 and TRBJ2-5; TRBD2 agrees at 12 bases. V lost 3 bases and J lost 5; bases outside the gene matches: 4. CDR3 length: 15 residues. Per the germline V gene, CDR1 is MGHDK and CDR2 is SYGVNS. Drawing the rest from reference TRBV25-1 and TRBJ2-5, the complete variable domain is EADIYQTPRYLVIGTGKKITLECSQTMGHDKMYWYQQDPGMELHLIHYSYGVNSTEKGDLSSESTVSRIRTEHFPLTLESARPSHTSQYLCASSETSGSMETQYFGPGTRLLVL.

The chain recombines TRBV19 with TRBJ2-1; 7 nucleotides align to TRBD2. The J segment lost 9 bases and the V segment lost 2 bases, leaving 13 bases of the junction unmatched. The CDR3 consists of 16 residues. Per germline, CDR1 LNHDA and CDR2 SQIVND (reference sequence). Here the CDR3 reads CASSIRRRAGLGEQFF. The CDR3 bases are TGTGCCAGTAGTATAAGGAGGCGAGCGGGGTTGGGTGAGCAGTTCTTC.

The rearrangement uses TRBV27 and TRBJ2-7; D ambiguous. Trimming stripped 5 bases from V and 2 bases from J, with 7 bases between. This CDR3 has 12 amino acids. Germline-derived CDR1 and CDR2 are MNHEY and SMNVEV (reference sequence). The CDR3 region is CASSPSPYEQYF. The CDR3 DNA is TGTGCCAGCAGTCCCTCCCCCTACGAGCAGTACTTC.

The chain joins TRBV27 to TRBJ1-2; 9 nucleotides align to TRBD1. Germline V lookup: CDR1 MNHEY, CDR2 SMNVEV (reference sequence). V shed 0 bases, J shed 3 bases, and the junction held 14 bases outside the gene matches. CDR3 length: 19 residues. The chain's CDR3 is CASSLSGTGTSLRYYGYTF. The CDR3 DNA reads TGTGCCAGCAGTTTATCCGGGACAGGGACCTCTCTGAGGTACTATGGCTACACCTTC.

The rearrangement links TRBV7-9 to TRBJ1-1; no definite D call. V was pared by 2 bases and J by 0 bases, with 13 bases between. CDR1 and CDR2 from the germline V gene are SEHNR and FQNEAQ (reference sequence). The CDR3 runs to 16 residues. The CDR3 nucleotides read TGTGCCAGCAGCTTACCCCTAGACTGGATGAACACTGAAGCTTTCTTT. It translates to CASSLPLDWMNTEAFF.

The chain recombines TRBV4-1 with TRBJ2-2; 16 bases agree with TRBD2. Germline V gene data show CDR1 as MGHRA and CDR2 as YSYEKL. V shed 5 bases, J shed 7 bases, and the junction held 7 bases outside the gene matches. This CDR3 has 17 amino acids. The CDR3, as DNA: TGCGCCAGCAGCGGGGGACTAGCGGGAGGGCCGGGCGGGGAGCTGTTTTTT. This encodes CASSGGLAGGPGGELFF.

This chain links TRBV5-6 with TRBJ2-1, with TRBD2 matching over 8 bases. The length of the CDR3 is 16 residues. Germline lookup yields CDR1 SGHDT and CDR2 YYEEEE. Trimming at V came to 4 bases and at J to 1 base, leaving 7 bases not matched to a gene. The chain's CDR3 is CASSRVAGWSYNEQFF. The DNA for the CDR3 is TGTGCCAGCAGCCGGGTAGCGGGGTGGTCCTACAATGAGCAGTTCTTC.

The CDR3 loop reads CASSSVSRATSTDTQYF. In nucleotides, the CDR3 is TGTGCCAGCAGCTCAGTATCCAGGGCCACAAGCACAGATACGCAGTATTTT. This chain joins TRBV7-2 and TRBJ2-3, with D maybe TRBD1 (5 bases). Germline loops: CDR1 SGHTA, CDR2 FQGNSA. This CDR3 is 17 amino acids long. The V and J ends lost 4 bases and 0 bases respectively, with 17 bases between them.

V gene TRBV6-1 combines with J gene TRBJ2-3; 11 bases line up with TRBD2. Germline values: CDR1 MNHNS, CDR2 SASEGT. This CDR3 is built from 15 residues. V was pared by 3 bases and J by 4 bases, with 3 bases of the junction left unmatched. CDR3 in amino acids: CASSDLAGGSDTQYF. In nucleotides, the CDR3 is TGTGCCAGCAGTGATCTAGCGGGGGGCTCAGATACGCAGTATTTT.

This clone was seen a handful of times. The rearrangement uses TRBV30 and TRBJ2-5, with D perhaps TRBD2 (6 bases). The CDR3 extends over 14 amino acids. Trimming removed 4 bases from V and 3 bases from J, with 15 bases in between. The germline V gene has CDR1 GTSNPN and CDR2 SVGIG (reference sequence). CDR3 nucleotides: TGTGCCTGGACCAAGGGACTTGGGGAAGAGACCCAGTACTTC. This codes for CAWTKGLGEETQYF.

This chain joins TRBV6-5 and TRBJ1-1, with D tentatively TRBD1 (6 bases). CDR3 length: 14 amino acids. The ends were cut back, 6 bases at V and 2 bases at J, with 13 bases in the middle. Germline V lookup: CDR1 MNHEY, CDR2 SVGAGI. The CDR3 sequence: CASSVRGGNTEAFF. CDR3 nucleotides: TGTGCCAGCAGCGTTCGTGGGGGCAACACTGAAGCTTTCTTT.

The gene calls are TRBV13 and TRBJ2-2, with D perhaps matching TRBD2 (5 bases). V dropped 5 bases and J dropped 7 bases, with 14 bases sitting between them. The germline V gene encodes CDR1 PRHDT and CDR2 FYEKMQ (reference sequence). There are 14 residues in the CDR3. This CDR3 is CASSPEGAGGELFF. CDR3 coding DNA: TGTGCCAGCAGCCCAGAAGGCGCGGGCGGGGAGCTGTTTTTT. Using reference TRBV13 and TRBJ2-2 for the parts outside the CDR3, the full variable domain is AAGVIQSPRHLIKEKRETATLKCYPIPRHDTVYWYQQGPGQDPQFLISFYEKMQSDKGSIPDRFSAQQFSDYHSELNMSSLELGDSALYFCASSPEGAGGELFFGEGSRLTVL.

The chain couples TRBV2 to TRBJ2-5; 10 bases map to TRBD1. CDR1 and CDR2 from the germline V gene are SNHLY and FYNNEI. There are 16 residues in the CDR3. V shed 4 bases, J shed 5 bases, and the junction held 10 bases outside the gene matches. CDR3 bases: TGTGCCAGCAGTGCTGACAGGGGGCCCCCGGGGGAGACCCAGTACTTC. Encoded protein: CASSADRGPPGETQYF. The complete variable domain, with remaining parts taken from reference TRBV2 and TRBJ2-5, reads EPEVTQTPSHQVTQMGQEVILRCVPISNHLYFYWYRQILGQKVEFLVSFYNNEISEKSEIFDDQFSVERPDGSNFTLKIRSTKLEDSAMYFCASSADRGPPGETQYFGPGTRLLVL.

The chain links TRBV5-6 to TRBJ1-6, with a tentative D call TRBD1 (5 bases). Between the trimmed V and J ends, which lost 3 bases and 6 bases, there was a span of 19 bases. Per germline, CDR1 SGHDT and CDR2 YYEEEE. The CDR3 consists of 17 residues. The DNA for the CDR3 is TGTGCCAGCAGCTCTCCTCGGAGGGGCGCGAGTAATTCACCCCTCCACTTT. It codes for CASSSPRRGASNSPLHF.

The rearrangement joins TRBV4-3 to TRBJ2-1; 10 positions match TRBD2. CDR1 and CDR2 (germline): LGHNA, YSLEER. Trimming removed 4 bases from V and 4 bases from J; junction bases left unmatched: 10. This CDR3 region has 17 residues. The CDR3, as DNA: TGCGCCAGCAGCCGTATCACAGCGGGGGGGCGGTACAATGAGCAGTTCTTC. Its translation is CASSRITAGGRYNEQFF.

V is TRBV27 and J is TRBJ2-1; D unresolved. The V end lost 3 bases, the J end lost 5 bases, and 8 bases lay between the germline ends. This CDR3 is built from 13 residues. In germline, CDR1 is MNHEY, CDR2 SMNVEV (reference sequence). This CDR3 reads CASSLGRHNEQFF. DNA of the CDR3: TGTGCCAGCAGTTTGGGCAGACACAATGAGCAGTTCTTC.

The chain is built from TRBV4-2 and TRBJ1-2, with a tentative D call TRBD1 (5 bases). There are 18 residues in the CDR3. Between the trimmed V and J ends, which lost 2 bases and 3 bases, there was a span of 22 bases. Germline V gene lookup returns CDR1 LGHNA and CDR2 YNFKEQ. The CDR3 bases are TGTGCCAGCAGCCAACCTAAGGGACGCGAGAGTGGGGACTATGGCTACACCTTC. Its translation: CASSQPKGRESGDYGYTF.

This clone was detected only a few times. The chain uses TRBV28 and TRBJ2-1; 11 nucleotides match TRBD1. Germline trimming cut 2 bases from V and 1 base from J; bases unmatched to any gene: 1. The CDR3 is 16 amino acids. Germline CDR1 reads MDHEN; CDR2 reads SYDVKM. The CDR3 nucleotides are TGTGCCAGCAGTTTAGGGACAGGGGGTTCCTACAATGAGCAGTTCTTC. This codes for CASSLGTGGSYNEQFF. Supplemented by reference TRBV28 and TRBJ2-1, the full variable domain reads DVKVTQSSRYLVKRTGEKVFLECVQDMDHENMFWYRQDPGLGLRLIYFSYDVKMKEKGDIPEGYSVSREKKERFSLILESASTNQTSMYLCASSLGTGGSYNEQFFGPGTRLTVL.

To note about this clone: In the same sample, other DNA sequences code for this CDR3. The chain combines TRBV4-2 with TRBJ2-2, with TRBD2 identical over 8 bases. The J segment lost 7 bases and the V segment lost 3 bases, leaving 10 bases of the junction unmatched. Germline V gene data show CDR1 as LGHNA and CDR2 as YNFKEQ. The CDR3 contains 16 residues. The CDR3 reads CASSQTGAGGLGELFF. As DNA, the CDR3 is TGTGCCAGCAGCCAGACGGGGGCGGGGGGTCTCGGGGAGCTGTTTTTT.

This chain uses TRBV30 with TRBJ2-7, with 13 bases lining up with TRBD2. Germline values: CDR1 GTSNPN, CDR2 SVGIG (reference sequence). With 4 bases clipped from V and 1 base from J, the junction kept 1 base outside the gene matches. This CDR3 has 14 residues. The CDR3 nucleotides are TGTGCCTGGACGGGACTAGCGGGATCCTACGAGCAGTACTTC. This sequence encodes CAWTGLAGSYEQYF.

This clone has just a few counts. V is TRBV2 and J is TRBJ2-7; the match to TRBD1 covers 7 bases. J gave up 1 base and V 7 bases, and 7 bases lay outside the gene matches. Germline V CDR1 and CDR2: SNHLY, FYNNEI. This CDR3 comprises 14 residues. CDR3 region: CASKMGTASYEQYF. The CDR3 bases are TGTGCCAGCAAAATGGGGACAGCGTCCTACGAGCAGTACTTC.

The V gene is TRBV7-2, the J gene TRBJ2-7; D is possibly TRBD2 (5 bases). V shed 1 base and J shed 2 bases, with 12 bases lying between them. Germline V gives CDR1 SGHTA, CDR2 FQGNSA. This CDR3 contains 15 residues. The CDR3, as DNA: TGTGCCAGCAGCTTAGGGTCTATGAGGGCCTACGAGCAGTACTTC. Its translation: CASSLGSMRAYEQYF. The variable domain in full, with the rest retrieved from reference TRBV7-2 and TRBJ2-7, is GAGVSQSPSNKVTEKGKDVELRCDPISGHTALYWYRQSLGQGLEFLIYFQGNSAPDKSGLPSDRFSAERTGGSVSTLTIQRTQQEDSAVYLCASSLGSMRAYEQYFGPGTRLTVT.

J is TRBJ2-1 and V is TRBV30, with 11 bases lining up with TRBD1. This CDR3 region has 14 residues. J gave up 6 bases and V 3 bases, and 4 bases lay outside the gene matches. The germline CDR1 and CDR2 sequences are GTSNPN and SVGIG (reference sequence). The CDR3 here is CAWSWGTGGNEQFF. DNA of the CDR3: TGTGCCTGGAGCTGGGGGACAGGGGGCAATGAGCAGTTCTTC.

The chain combines TRBV6-6 with TRBJ1-5; D is ambiguous. Between the trimmed V and J ends, which lost 5 bases and 1 base, there was a span of 9 bases. The CDR3 runs to 14 residues. Germline values: CDR1 MNHNY, CDR2 SVGAGI (reference sequence). For the CDR3, the DNA is TGTGCCAGCAGTACAGCCGGGAGCAATCAGCCCCAGCATTTT. It specifies CASSTAGSNQPQHF.

The chain recombines TRBV7-9 with TRBJ2-1, with D perhaps TRBD1 (6 bases). This CDR3 has 15 residues. Between the trimmed V and J ends, which lost 5 bases and 0 bases, there was a span of 11 bases. The germline gives CDR1 SEHNR, CDR2 FQNEAQ (reference sequence). CDR3 sequence: CASSQQGFSYNEQFF. The CDR3 coding sequence is TGTGCCAGCAGCCAACAGGGCTTCTCCTACAATGAGCAGTTCTTC.